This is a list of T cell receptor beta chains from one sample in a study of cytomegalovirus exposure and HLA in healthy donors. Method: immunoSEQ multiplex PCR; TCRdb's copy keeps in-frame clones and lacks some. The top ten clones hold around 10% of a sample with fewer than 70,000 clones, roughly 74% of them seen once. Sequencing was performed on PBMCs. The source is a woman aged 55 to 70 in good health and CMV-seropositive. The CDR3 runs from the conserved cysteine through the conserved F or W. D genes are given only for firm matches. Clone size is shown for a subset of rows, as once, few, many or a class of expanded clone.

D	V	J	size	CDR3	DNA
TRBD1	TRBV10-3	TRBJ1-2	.	CAIRPRPGQGEVFYGYTF	TGTGCCATCAGACCCAGACCGGGACAGGGAGAAGTGTTCTATGGCTACACCTTC
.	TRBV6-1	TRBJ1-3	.	CASSEFGGAGNTIYF	TGTGCCAGCAGTGAATTTGGGGGGGCTGGAAACACCATATATTTT
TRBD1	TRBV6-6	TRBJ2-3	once	CASRPGQGMVTDTQYF	TGTGCCAGCAGGCCGGGACAGGGGATGGTTACAGATACGCAGTATTTT
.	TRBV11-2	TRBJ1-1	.	CASSLVRGVAEAFF	TGTGCCAGCAGCCTTGTCAGGGGCGTCGCTGAAGCTTTCTTT
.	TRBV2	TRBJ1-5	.	CASSGGLQQPQHF	TGTGCCAGCAGTGGGGGGCTACAGCAGCCCCAGCATTTT
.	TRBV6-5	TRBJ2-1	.	CASSMPGDNEQFF	TGTGCCAGCAGCATGCCAGGGGACAATGAGCAGTTCTTC
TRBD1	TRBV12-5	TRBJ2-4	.	CASGLVLNPGTVKNIQYF	TGTGCTAGTGGTTTGGTACTGAACCCCGGGACAGTTAAAAACATTCAGTACTTC
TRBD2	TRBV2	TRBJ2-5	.	CASSWTSGPGTQYF	TGTGCCAGCAGTTGGACTAGCGGTCCGGGGACCCAGTACTTC
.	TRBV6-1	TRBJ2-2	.	CASTGSRDTGELFF	TGTGCCAGCACGGGGTCACGCGACACCGGGGAGCTGTTTTTT
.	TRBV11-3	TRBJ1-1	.	CASSLDGNTEAFF	TGTGCCAGCAGCTTAGACGGGAACACTGAAGCTTTCTTT
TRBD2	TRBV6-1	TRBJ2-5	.	CASSETTDLGLAVQETQYF	TGTGCCAGCAGTGAAACCACCGACCTTGGACTAGCGGTACAAGAGACCCAGTACTTC
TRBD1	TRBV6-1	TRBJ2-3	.	CASSTTGTDTQYF	TGTGCCAGCAGCACGACAGGGACAGATACGCAGTATTTT
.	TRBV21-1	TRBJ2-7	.	CASSSSGEQYF	TGTGCCAGCAGTTCGTCGGGCGAGCAGTACTTC
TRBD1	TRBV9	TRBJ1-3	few	CASSSTGSFAGNTIYF	TGTGCCAGCAGCTCGACAGGGTCATTTGCAGGAAACACCATATATTTT
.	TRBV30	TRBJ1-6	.	CAWRAGIPYNSPLHF	TGTGCCTGGAGGGCAGGGATCCCCTATAATTCACCCCTCCACTTT
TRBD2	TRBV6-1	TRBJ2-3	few	CASSELAGGLDLKYF	TGTGCCAGCAGTGAACTAGCGGGGGGATTGGACCTAAAGTATTTT
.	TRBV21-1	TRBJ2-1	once	CASSQGQGANEQFF	TGTGCCAGCAGCCAGGGACAGGGGGCTAATGAGCAGTTCTTC
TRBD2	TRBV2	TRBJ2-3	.	CASSEGAGGAVDTQYF	TGTGCCAGCAGTGAAGGGGCGGGGGGGGCAGTAGATACGCAGTATTTT
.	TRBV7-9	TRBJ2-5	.	CASSISFGTYRETQYF	TGTGCCAGCAGCATATCCTTCGGGACTTACAGAGAGACCCAGTACTTC
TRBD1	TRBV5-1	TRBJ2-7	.	CASSLGTGGKEQYF	TGCGCCAGCAGCTTGGGGACAGGGGGGAAGGAGCAGTACTTC